This T cell receptor (beta chain) stems from a study of blood T cell repertoires in COVID-19. Study background: Samples of COVID-19 (acute and convalescent) were obtained from the United States, Italy and Spain. T cells, B-cell-depleted T cells, or PBMCs supplied cDNA or gDNA.

From germline, CDR1 is GTSNPN and CDR2 SVGIG (reference sequence). V shed 7 bases and J 8 bases; nucleotides not matched to a gene: 8. The CDR3 runs to 13 residues. This clone appeared a few times. In the original processing: By means of reference gene primer amplification, nucleated cell counts were estimated. The table came from immunoSEQ multiplex PCR; TCRdb's copy has only in-frame clones and leaves some out. D and trimming were read from the DNA, whereas the V and J calls and clone size are those reported in that table. This sample carries about 140,000 clones, 75% to 85% of them seen once, and the ten largest clones take more than 8.5%.

The J gene is TRBJ2-1, the V gene TRBV30; TRBD2 matches at 10 bases. The receptor's source is a man aged 60-69 years with active or convalescent COVID-19. What was sequenced was peripheral blood. The CDR3 here is CASTSGVGHEQFF. The CDR3 bases are TGTGCCTCCACTAGCGGGGTTGGCCATGAGCAGTTCTTC.